This T cell receptor beta chain originates from a study of beta chain features in type 1 diabetes. The CDR3 is 16 amino acids. V shed 3 bases and J 1 base; nucleotides not matched to a gene: 4. Germline CDR1 is SGHNT and CDR2 is YYREEE (reference sequence). One heparinised blood draw averaging around 120 mL was given by each donor. This clone was found a few times. What it recognizes is unknown. Of the isolated RNA, all was reverse transcribed, and so the sequenced material was expressed TCRB transcripts. Sequencing was performed with immunoSEQ multiplex PCR; in TCRdb, only in-frame clones are kept and a portion is missing. This repertoire shows 330,000 or so clones, roughly 13% found once; its top ten account for over 0.008%. Study-level findings and limits: Among all four CD4+ subsets, Type 1 diabetes patients had TCRB CDR3s that were moderately but significantly shorter. Type 1 diabetes patients showed fewer insertions and more deletions at VDJ junctions. TCRB repertoires of naive, central memory and Treg cells appeared more similar among patients than among healthy donors.

The rearrangement uses TRBV5-4 and TRBJ2-7, with TRBD2 matching over 13 bases. This clonotype was sampled from a young woman with type 1 diabetes. Specimen: naive CD4+ T cells from blood. The DNA of the CDR3 is TGTGCCAGCAGCTCGGGACTAGCGGGGAAATCCTACGAGCAGTACTTC. This encodes CASSSGLAGKSYEQYF.